Described below is a single TCR beta chain sequence and its context. Its antigen is unknown. This specimen comes from a study of T cell responses to AZD1222 COVID-19 vaccine. Notes on the study in general: Spike-specific TCR breadth and depth rose after two AZD1222 doses.

Clones were read by immunoSEQ multiplex PCR, and TCRdb kept only the in-frame ones, dropping some. The sample consists of some 100,000 clones, around 90% of them appearing once. V gave up 0 bases and J gave up 0 bases, with 8 bases separating them. The CDR3 has 15 residues. Germline V gene sequence: CDR1 MGHRA, CDR2 YSYEKL. Sequences were derived from peripheral blood, sampled 28 days after the second AZD1222 dose. This chain joins TRBV4-1 and TRBJ1-1; TRBD1 might be the D (6 bases). This TCR was sampled from an adult who received the AZD1222 COVID-19 vaccine. CDR3 in DNA: TGCGCCAGCAGCCAAGAAGGGGGGATGAACACTGAAGCTTTCTTT. This sequence encodes CASSQEGGMNTEAFF.